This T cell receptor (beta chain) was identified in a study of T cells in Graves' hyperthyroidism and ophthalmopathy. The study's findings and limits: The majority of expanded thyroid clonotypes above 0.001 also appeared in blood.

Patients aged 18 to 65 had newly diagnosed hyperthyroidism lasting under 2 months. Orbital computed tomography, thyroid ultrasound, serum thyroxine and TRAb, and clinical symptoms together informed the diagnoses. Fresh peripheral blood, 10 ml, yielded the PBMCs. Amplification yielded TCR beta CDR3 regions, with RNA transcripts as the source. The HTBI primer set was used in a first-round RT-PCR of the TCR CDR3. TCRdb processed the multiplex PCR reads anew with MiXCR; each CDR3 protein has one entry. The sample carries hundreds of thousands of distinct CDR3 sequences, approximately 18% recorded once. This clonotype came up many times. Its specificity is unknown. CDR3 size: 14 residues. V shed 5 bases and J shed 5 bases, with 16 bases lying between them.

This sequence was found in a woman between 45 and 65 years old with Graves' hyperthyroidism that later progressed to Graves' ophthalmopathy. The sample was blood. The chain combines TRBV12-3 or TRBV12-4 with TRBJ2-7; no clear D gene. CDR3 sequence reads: CASSVLGSVHEQYF. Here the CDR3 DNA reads TGTGCCAGCAGTGTACTCGGATCGGTCCACGAGCAGTACTTC.